The clone carrying this TCR beta chain was found many times. This CDR3 is 16 amino acids long. Germline values: CDR1 KGHDR, CDR2 SFDVKD. V was cut by 5 bases and J by 1 base, with 16 bases left in between. These data come from a study of T cells after yellow fever vaccination. Making TCR cDNA involved 5'RACE template switching, which added UMIs and a universal primer site. TCRdb fed the 5' RACE reads into MiXCR, producing one record per CDR3 protein. The data contain 450,000 to 550,000 distinct CDR3 sequences, less than 25% of them singletons. Source: PBMCs, taken roughly 20 days after the first yellow fever vaccination. The chain employs TRBV24-1 and TRBJ2-5, with D perhaps assigned TRBD1 or TRBD2 (5 bases each). The sequence derives from a man between 18 and 35 years old who received the YFV17D yellow fever vaccine. The CDR3 nucleotides read TGTGCCACCAGTGCGTCCCGGTGGGGGAGCCAAGAGACCCAGTACTTC. This translates into CATSASRWGSQETQYF.